This T cell receptor (beta chain) emerged from a study of shared clonotypes between healthy human individuals. Points from the study as a whole: Clonotype sharing across a few donors was observed for roughly 5% of naive CD4 clonotypes.

Produced via immunoSEQ multiplex PCR; TCRdb's table is partial and in-frame only. The sample shows 2 million to 2.5 million clones, about nine tenths of them seen only once. As to this clone: Its specificity is unknown.

Germline values: CDR1 KGHSH, CDR2 LQKENI. The CDR3 has 14 amino acids. The V end lost 2 bases, the J end lost 2 bases, and 10 bases lay between the germline ends. The sample comprised naive CD4+ T cells from PBMCs. Subset of the sample: CD45RA+ positively selected. The TCR sequence derives from a man between 18 and 35 years old in good health. Some clones in this sample may be carry-over from other donors' samples. The chain links TRBV18 to TRBJ2-7; D unclear. The CDR3 DNA follows: TGTGCCAGCTCACCAGGGGTCGTGGCCTACGAGCAGTACTTC. Protein sequence: CASSPGVVAYEQYF.